This T cell receptor beta chain appears in the sequencing data of a study of blood T cell repertoires in COVID-19. The wider study: T cells, B-cell-depleted T cells, or PBMCs supplied cDNA or gDNA.

In the original analysis: Amplified reference gene primers provided the basis for estimating nucleated cell counts. Produced via immunoSEQ multiplex PCR; TCRdb's table is partial and in-frame only. V, J and clone size are those of that table, while D and trimming were read from the DNA. The sample includes about 130,000 clones, approximately 83% of them seen just once. With 4 bases removed from V and 4 bases from J, the gap between germline ends came to 14 bases. The CDR3 is 14 amino acids. Germline CDR1 reads SGDLS; CDR2 reads YYNGEE. The receptor's source is a man in his forties with active or convalescent COVID-19. Material: peripheral blood. This chain connects TRBV9 to TRBJ1-1; D remains ambiguous. For the CDR3, the DNA is TGTGCCAGCAGCCTAGACACCGAGGGCACTGAAGCTTTCTTT. Protein product: CASSLDTEGTEAFF.